These T cell receptor beta chains were read from a single sample in a study of monozygotic twins with cystic fibrosis. Sequencing used immunoSEQ multiplex PCR; TCRdb keeps in-frame clones, though not all of them. The repertoire includes about 14,000 clones, 80% to 95% of them detected once, and about 9% sits in the top ten. The sample was blood. All receptors come from a girl aged 2 to 10 with cystic fibrosis. Each CDR3 is given with its conserved first and last residue. The D gene is left open where the match is weak.

>-|TRBV2|TRBJ1-5
TGTGCCAGCAGTGAACAGGGGCAGCCCCAGCATTTT
CASSEQGQPQHF
>-|TRBV11-2|TRBJ2-2
TGTGCCAGCCAGGAGGGTGGAACCGGGGAGCTGTTTTTT
CASQEGGTGELFF
>-|TRBV7-8|TRBJ1-2
TGTGCCAGCAGCTTAGGGCCGGGGGCAGGAACGGGCTACACCTTC
CASSLGPGAGTGYTF
>-|TRBV6-6|TRBJ1-2
TGTGCCAGCAGTTACTCGGAGGACATAGGCTACACCTTC
CASSYSEDIGYTF
>TRBD1|TRBV4-2|TRBJ1-2
TGTGCCAGCAGCCAAGGTGGCAGGGGGGATGGCTACACCTTC
CASSQGGRGDGYTF
>-|TRBV27|TRBJ2-3
TGTGCCAGCAGTTTATTGTCAGGGAGGGATACGCAGTATTTT
CASSLLSGRDTQYF
>-|TRBV7-2|TRBJ2-3
TGTGCCAGCAGCTATCGGGGGGATACGCAGTATTTT
CASSYRGDTQYF
>TRBD2|TRBV19|TRBJ2-2
TGTGCCAGTAGTATAACTCCCCTAGCGGGAGTGGTCGGGGAGCTGTTTTTT
CASSITPLAGVVGELFF
>-|TRBV19|TRBJ1-1
TGTGCCAGCACAAGCCCGGACAGCTACACTGAAGCTTTCTTT
CASTSPDSYTEAFF
>TRBD1|TRBV7-7|TRBJ2-7
TGTGCCAGCAGCCCGACAGGGTCCCCCTACGAGCAGTACTTC
CASSPTGSPYEQYF
>-|TRBV29-1|TRBJ2-1
TGCAGCGCCTACAGGGACAATGAGCAGTTCTTC
CSAYRDNEQFF
>-|TRBV20-1|TRBJ1-1
TGCAGTGAAGGGGGGAACACTGAAGCTTTCTTT
CSEGGNTEAFF
>-|TRBV10-3|TRBJ2-1
TGTGCCATCAGCTGGGGGGGGACAGAGTACAATGAGCAGTTCTTC
CAISWGGTEYNEQFF
>-|TRBV6-1|TRBJ1-5
TGTGCCAGCATCCTCGGGACCAATCAGCCCCAGCATTTT
CASILGTNQPQHF
>TRBD1|TRBV9|TRBJ1-1
TGTGCCAGCAGCCCTAGGGGGACAGGTCCGAACACTGAAGCTTTCTTT
CASSPRGTGPNTEAFF
>-|TRBV18|TRBJ1-4
TGTGCCAGCTCACCACGGGGGACAAAAGAAAAACTGTTTTTT
CASSPRGTKEKLFF
>TRBD1|TRBV11-2|TRBJ2-7
TGTGCCAGCAGCCCAGGACAGGGTAGCGAGCAGTACTTC
CASSPGQGSEQYF
>-|TRBV15|TRBJ1-5
TGTGCCACCAGCAGAGATCCGCTTTTCGGGACACTTAATCAGCCCCAGCATTTT
CATSRDPLFGTLNQPQHF
>TRBD2|TRBV7-2|TRBJ2-7
TGTGCCAGCAGCTATGGACAGGAGCCTAGGGCGGGAGGGTCCTACGAGCAGTACTTC
CASSYGQEPRAGGSYEQYF